This T cell receptor (beta chain) was captured by sequencing in a study of T cells in Graves' hyperthyroidism and ophthalmopathy. Broader study findings: For ophthalmopathy, model prediction preceded onset by a median approximately 6 months. In blood, most of the thyroid clonotypes expanded above 0.001 were also present.

Germline V gives CDR1 LGHNA, CDR2 YNFKEQ. CDR3 length: 13 residues. Trimming cost V 6 bases and J 2 bases; bases outside gene matches: 3. Template material for amplifying TCR beta CDR3 regions consisted of RNA transcripts. HTBI primers were used for first-round RT-PCR of the TCR CDR3. A single record per CDR3 protein comes from TCRdb applying MiXCR to the multiplex PCR reads. The sample has about 290,000 distinct CDR3 sequences, approximately 15% seen once; the top ten hold just over 55%. About this clonotype: Its matching antigen is unknown.

This chain links TRBV4-2 with TRBJ2-7; 8 nucleotides align to TRBD2. This receptor was identified in a woman in her sixties with Graves' ophthalmopathy. The sequenced sample consisted of blood. The DNA of the CDR3 is TGTGCCAGCAGTAGCGGGGCTACCTACGAGCAGTACTTC. This translates into CASSSGATYEQYF.